This is a list of T cell receptor beta chains from one sample in a study of identifying expanded T cells in peripheral blood. TCRdb's copy holds only in-frame clones and misses some; the assay was immunoSEQ multiplex PCR. The sample lists 100,000 or so clones, around nine tenths occurring once. The sample taken for sequencing was blood. The receptors originated from a person aged 18-70 years in good health. Each CDR3 is given with its conserved first and last residue. A D gene is named only where the DNA matches it firmly. Size is omitted from some rows. Given values are once, few, many or a class for expanded clones.

j_call d_call clone_size v_call cdr3_nt cdr3_aa
TRBJ1-1 TRBD1 once TRBV15 TGTGCCACCAGCGGAAGGACAGGGGCCTCATTTTTCAGCTTT CATSGRTGASFFSF
TRBJ1-1 NA NA TRBV5-4 TGTGCCAGCAGGACGATGAACACTGAAGCTTTCTTT CASRTMNTEAFF
TRBJ1-2 NA NA TRBV10-3 TGTGCCATCAGTGAGTCGGCGTTTGGCTACACCTTC CAISESAFGYTF
TRBJ1-6 TRBD1 few TRBV15 TGTGCCACAAGCGTGACAGGGAGCAATTCACCCCTCCACTTT CATSVTGSNSPLHF
TRBJ2-7 NA NA TRBV29-1 TGCAGCGCCCACGCCGGGGGGCCCGGGGGTTACGAGCAGTACTTC CSAHAGGPGGYEQYF
TRBJ2-7 TRBD2 NA TRBV13 TGTGCCAGCAGCTCCTCCTTAGCGGGGGGCAAGTACGAGCAGTACTTC CASSSSLAGGKYEQYF
TRBJ2-3 NA NA TRBV2 TGTGCCAGCAGGCCACTAGCCACAGATACGCAGTATTTT CASRPLATDTQYF
TRBJ2-2 TRBD1 NA TRBV19 TGTGCCAGTAGCCGACAGGGCAGCACCGGGGAGCTGTTTTTT CASSRQGSTGELFF
TRBJ1-1 TRBD1 few TRBV7-2 TGTGCCAGCAGCTCGCCAGACAGGGGGAAAGCTTTCTTT CASSSPDRGKAFF
TRBJ1-1 NA few TRBV7-7 TGTGCCAGCAGCCGGACAGTGAACACTGAAGCTTTCTTT CASSRTVNTEAFF
TRBJ2-5 TRBD1 NA TRBV11-3 TGTGCCAGCAGCTTAAGACAGGGGGCAGGAGAGACCCAGTACTTC CASSLRQGAGETQYF
TRBJ1-4 NA NA TRBV11-2 TGTGCCAGCAGCTTAGGGCTTGGGGGCGGATATGAAAAACTGTTTTTT CASSLGLGGGYEKLFF
TRBJ2-7 NA NA TRBV5-6 TGTGCCAGCAGCCGGACAGTGGGGGGGACCTACGAGCAGTACTTC CASSRTVGGTYEQYF
TRBJ2-7 NA NA TRBV10-3 TGTGCCGTGGGCAGGGGCGGGGGCTACGAGCAGTACTTC CAVGRGGGYEQYF
TRBJ1-1 NA NA TRBV29-1 TGCAGCGTTGGTTCAGGGTGGGCCATGAACACTGAAGCTTTCTTT CSVGSGWAMNTEAFF
TRBJ2-3 TRBD2 NA TRBV11-2 TGTGCCAGCAACGGACTAGCGAAGAAACCCACAGATACGCAGTATTTT CASNGLAKKPTDTQYF
TRBJ1-3 TRBD1 NA TRBV11-2 TGTGCCAGCAGTCCCGGGACAGCTTTACTTGGAAACACCATATATTTT CASSPGTALLGNTIYF
TRBJ2-2 NA NA TRBV5-1 TGCGCCAGCAGCTTGGCGGAAAAGAACACCGGGGAGCTGTTTTTT CASSLAEKNTGELFF
TRBJ2-2 TRBD2 NA TRBV4-2 TGTGCCAGCAGCCAAGGTAGCGGGGTCTTCACCGGGGAGCTGTTTTTT CASSQGSGVFTGELFF
TRBJ2-2 NA medium-sized TRBV27 TGTGCCAGCAGTTTATCAGTCGGGGAGCTGTTTTTT CASSLSVGELFF
TRBJ1-2 NA NA TRBV7-9 TGTGCCAGCAGCTTAGGGGAAGACAGCTATGGCTACACCTTC CASSLGEDSYGYTF
TRBJ2-7 NA NA TRBV6-5 TGTGCCACCCGGAGGGACTCCTACGAGCAGTACTTC CATRRDSYEQYF
TRBJ2-1 NA NA TRBV5-6 TGTGCCAGCAGCTTGGTTGGCGGTAGGGGGTCCTACAATGAGCAGTTCTTC CASSLVGGRGSYNEQFF
TRBJ2-1 NA NA TRBV9 TGTGCCAGCAGCGTAGGCGGTGCTGTGTGGGATGAGCAGTTCTTC CASSVGGAVWDEQFF
TRBJ1-2 TRBD1 few TRBV29-1 TGCAGCGTGTGGGGACAGGGTTTAACGTATGGCTACACCTTC CSVWGQGLTYGYTF
TRBJ1-4 NA NA TRBV2 TGTGCCAGCAGGCACGACAGTAATGAAAAACTGTTTTTT CASRHDSNEKLFF
TRBJ1-1 TRBD1 NA TRBV27 TGTGCCAGCAGTCCAGGTAGGGGGCGCCGGTGGACTGAAGCTTTCTTT CASSPGRGRRWTEAFF
TRBJ2-3 TRBD2 NA TRBV15 TGTGCCACCAGCGTAGCGGGGGGGCGATCAGATACGCAGTATTTT CATSVAGGRSDTQYF
TRBJ2-2 TRBD1 once TRBV7-9 TGTGCCAGCAGCACCCGACAGGGAACGAACACCGGGGAGCTGTTTTTT CASSTRQGTNTGELFF
TRBJ2-3 NA NA TRBV15 TGTGCCACCAGCAGAGATGACCAGGGGGGAGCAGATACGCAGTATTTT CATSRDDQGGADTQYF
TRBJ2-2 TRBD2 NA TRBV11-2 TGTGCCAGCAGCTTCGGACTAGCGGGGGGGAACACCGGGGAGCTGTTTTTT CASSFGLAGGNTGELFF
TRBJ2-5 NA NA TRBV7-9 TGTGCCAGCAGCTCCGGGACCCACCACCAAGAGACCCAGTACTTC CASSSGTHHQETQYF
TRBJ2-5 TRBD1 NA TRBV11-2 TGTGCCAGCAGCTTAGCCAGGGGGAGACAAGAGACCCAGTACTTC CASSLARGRQETQYF
TRBJ2-5 TRBD1 NA TRBV28 TGTGCCAGCGGACCCGGACAGGGTTTTTTTGGGGAGACCCAGTACTTC CASGPGQGFFGETQYF
TRBJ1-1 NA NA TRBV2 TGTGCCAACACGAGAATGGCCGGCACTGAAGCTTTCTTT CANTRMAGTEAFF
TRBJ1-1 TRBD1 NA TRBV19 TGTGCCAGTAGTATAGAGAGGGGGACAGGGCGTAGGACTTTCTTT CASSIERGTGRRTFF
TRBJ1-1 NA NA TRBV15 TGTGCCACCAGCGTTTCTCCGTACACTGAAGCTTTCTTT CATSVSPYTEAFF
TRBJ2-1 NA NA TRBV2 TGTGCCAGCAGACCCGGGACTCGCTCCTACAATGAGCAGTTCTTC CASRPGTRSYNEQFF
TRBJ2-1 NA NA TRBV5-1 TGCGCCAGCTCGACCCTCTCCTACAATGAGCAGTTCTTC CASSTLSYNEQFF
TRBJ2-3 NA NA TRBV6-1 TGTGCCAGCAGAGGACTTAGCACAGATACGCAGTATTTT CASRGLSTDTQYF
TRBJ2-7 NA NA TRBV7-2 TGTGCCAGCAGCTTAGCGTGGGAGGAGCAGTACTTC CASSLAWEEQYF
TRBJ2-7 NA few TRBV29-1 TGCAGCGTTACGGGGGACTACGAGCAGTACTTC CSVTGDYEQYF
TRBJ2-7 TRBD2 NA TRBV5-8 TGTGCCAGCAGCTTGCCATCGACTAGCGGGGGGTCCTCATTACGAGAGCAGTACTTC CASSLPSTSGGSSLREQYF
TRBJ2-1 NA NA TRBV5-4 TGTGCCAGCAGCTTGGTTGGTACGCTCTCCTACAATGAGCAGTTCTTC CASSLVGTLSYNEQFF
TRBJ2-5 TRBD2 NA TRBV7-9 TGTGCCAGCAGCTTTAAAGCGGGGGAGACCCAGTACTTC CASSFKAGETQYF
TRBJ2-1 NA NA TRBV7-9 TGTGCCAGCAGCTTAGCGCCGGCGGGGGCGACTGAGCAGTTCTTC CASSLAPAGATEQFF
TRBJ1-2 NA NA TRBV9 TGTGCCAGCAGCTACCCTTCAGGGTCTGGCTACACCTTC CASSYPSGSGYTF
TRBJ2-7 TRBD1 NA TRBV7-9 TGTGCCAGCAGCCCAGGGGGTGTGGAGCAGTACTTC CASSPGGVEQYF
TRBJ2-5 TRBD1 NA TRBV7-9 TGTGCCAGCAGCTTAGGAGGGGGCGAGACCCAGTACTTC CASSLGGGETQYF
TRBJ2-7 NA NA TRBV10-3 TGTGCCATCAGTGAGTCGAAGGGGCAGGTATACTACGAGCAGTACTTC CAISESKGQVYYEQYF
TRBJ1-2 NA NA TRBV9 TGTGCCAGCAGCGTGGGTCCCTATGGCTACACCTTC CASSVGPYGYTF
TRBJ2-1 NA NA TRBV2 TGTGCCAGCAGGACTGTTCGAACTAGCCGGGACAATGAGCAGTTCTTC CASRTVRTSRDNEQFF
TRBJ2-7 TRBD1 NA TRBV9 TGTGCCAGCAGCGTAGGGACAGGGGGCCATCACGAGCAGTACTTC CASSVGTGGHHEQYF
TRBJ2-1 NA NA TRBV7-2 TGTGCCAGCAGCTTAGTTGTGCAAGCCAATGAGCAGTTCTTC CASSLVVQANEQFF
TRBJ1-5 NA NA TRBV19 TGTGCCAGTAGTATAGGGGGGCCCCTACAGCCCCAGCATTTT CASSIGGPLQPQHF
TRBJ1-1 NA NA TRBV2 TGTGCCAGCAAGGGACGAAAGGAACTTTTT CASKGRKELF
TRBJ2-3 NA NA TRBV19 TGTGCCAGTAGTATAGGGCCGAGCACAGATACGCAGTATTTT CASSIGPSTDTQYF